Following are 19 T cell receptor beta chains from one sample sequenced in a study of monozygotic twins with inflammatory bowel disease. Each CDR3 protein gets one entry in TCRdb, which reprocessed the 5' RACE reads and gives no DNA. The table lists about 160,000 distinct CDR3 sequences. Sequences were obtained from blood. Receptors were obtained from a human donor with ulcerative colitis or Crohn's disease, or a healthy co-twin of an affected twin (not recorded which).

The V gene is TRBV5-5, the J gene TRBJ2-7. Germline-derived CDR1 and CDR2 are SGHKS and YYEKEE (reference sequence). This CDR3 contains 15 residues. CDR3 amino acids: CASSLGAGTTYEQYF.

This chain links TRBV7-9 with TRBJ2-1; TCRdb's assignment of TRBD2 cannot be checked, as there is no DNA. CDR3 length equals 15 residues. Germline assignment: CDR1 SEHNR and CDR2 FQNEAQ (reference sequence). CDR3 residues: CASSLGLVKENEQFF.

This chain joins TRBV10-3 and TRBJ2-6; TCRdb outputs TRBD1, but without DNA this stays unchecked. CDR3 length: 19 amino acids. CDR1 and CDR2 from the germline V gene are ENHRY and SYGVKD. CDR3 in amino acids: CAISPHADRSPSGANVLTF.

The J gene is TRBJ1-6, the V gene TRBV9; checking the TCRdb D call of TRBD1 is not possible without DNA. From germline, CDR1 is SGDLS and CDR2 YYNGEE. The length of the CDR3 is 15 residues. CDR3: CASSVEGRNNSPLHF. Looking up the rest from reference TRBV9 and TRBJ1-6 gives the full variable domain: DSGVTQTPKHLITATGQRVTLRCSPRSGDLSVYWYQQSLDQGLQFLIQYYNGEERAKGNILERFSAQQFPDLHSELNLSSLELGDSALYFCASSVEGRNNSPLHFGNGTRLTVT.

The J gene is TRBJ1-1, the V gene TRBV20-1. CDR3 length equals 15 residues. In germline, CDR1 is DFQATT, CDR2 SNEGSKA (reference sequence). CDR3 region: CSARASRKMNTEAFF.

This chain links TRBV12-5 with TRBJ1-3; TCRdb returns TRBD1, unconfirmable since there is no DNA. The CDR3 contains 16 residues. Looked up from germline, CDR1 is LGHNT and CDR2 is FRNRAP. CDR3 sequence: CASGAYRGQGGNTIYF.

This chain uses TRBV9 with TRBJ1-4. Germline loops: CDR1 SGDLS, CDR2 YYNGEE. This CDR3 is 15 amino acids long. The CDR3: CASSPRAHQNEKLFF.

The rearrangement links TRBV28 to TRBJ1-6. The CDR3 is 12 amino acids. CDR1 MDHEN and CDR2 SYDVKM come from the germline V gene. The CDR3 reads CASGLYNSPLHF.

The CDR3 spells CASSLSGTGKGEQYF. This chain joins TRBV13 and TRBJ2-7; TCRdb selects TRBD1, and the lack of DNA leaves this call unchecked. Germline CDR1 and CDR2: PRHDT and FYEKMQ (reference sequence). The CDR3 has 15 amino acids. Full variable domain (missing parts from reference TRBV13 and TRBJ2-7): AAGVIQSPRHLIKEKRETATLKCYPIPRHDTVYWYQQGPGQDPQFLISFYEKMQSDKGSIPDRFSAQQFSDYHSELNMSSLELGDSALYFCASSLSGTGKGEQYFGPGTRLTVT.

This chain connects TRBV2 to TRBJ2-5; without DNA, the TCRdb call of TRBD1 cannot be checked. Germline V gives CDR1 SNHLY, CDR2 FYNNEI. This CDR3 region has 14 residues. The CDR3 sequence: CASSEQGGFETQYF.

The chain links TRBV11-2 to TRBJ2-7; TCRdb returns TRBD2, unconfirmable since there is no DNA. CDR1 is SGHAT and CDR2 is FQNNGV in the germline V gene. CDR3 length: 14 residues. The CDR3 sequence is CASSLASGAYEQYF.

The CDR3 sequence is CASSQDMASVFEETQYF. The chain combines TRBV3-1 with TRBJ2-5. Germline assignment: CDR1 LGHDT and CDR2 YNNKEL (reference sequence). This CDR3 contains 17 residues.

The chain combines TRBV2 with TRBJ2-7; the D call of TRBD2 rests on TCRdb alone, since no DNA is present to check it. CDR3 length: 15 amino acids. Germline V lookup: CDR1 SNHLY, CDR2 FYNNEI. This CDR3 reads CASKAEPSGSYEQYF.

This chain connects TRBV20-1 to TRBJ2-5; there is no DNA to check the TCRdb D call of TRBD1. Germline V gene data show CDR1 as DFQATT and CDR2 as SNEGSKA (reference sequence). This CDR3 is built from 14 residues. This CDR3 reads CSARATGGTETQYF.

This rearrangement joins TRBV11-2 to TRBJ2-7. This CDR3 comprises 15 residues. Germline V gene sequence: CDR1 SGHAT, CDR2 FQNNGV. CDR3 region: CASSLGLSSSYEQYF.

The genes are TRBV7-6 and TRBJ2-1. The CDR3 runs to 16 residues. The germline gives CDR1 SGHVS, CDR2 FNYEAQ. CDR3 region: CASSFRIGGSYNEQFF. Using reference TRBV7-6 and TRBJ2-1 for the parts outside the CDR3, the full variable domain is GAGVSQSPRYKVTKRGQDVALRCDPISGHVSLYWYRQALGQGPEFLTYFNYEAQQDKSGLPNDRFSAERPEGSISTLTIQRTEQRDSAMYRCASSFRIGGSYNEQFFGPGTRLTVL.

This CDR3 reads CASSQDLATGQGERHEKLFF. This chain links TRBV4-2 with TRBJ1-4; the D gene TCRdb calls, TRBD1, cannot be checked with no DNA. Germline values: CDR1 LGHNA, CDR2 YNFKEQ. This CDR3 region has 20 residues.

This chain links TRBV7-2 with TRBJ2-5; the D call from TCRdb, TRBD2, cannot be confirmed without DNA. Germline assignment: CDR1 SGHTA and CDR2 FQGNSA. The CDR3 runs 15 residues. The CDR3 loop reads CASSFNGGPGETQYF.

This chain uses TRBV6-1 with TRBJ1-2; TCRdb picks TRBD1, but there is no DNA to check that call. Germline V gene data show CDR1 as MNHNS and CDR2 as SASEGT. The CDR3 contains 17 residues. This CDR3 is CASSHGDRGRLIYGYTF.